Shown below are 26 T cell receptor beta chains from a single sample sequenced in a study of cytomegalovirus exposure and HLA in healthy donors. The study ran its PCR with 60 Vbeta and 13 Jbeta primers. The data were produced by immunoSEQ multiplex PCR, yet TCRdb's version contains in-frame clones alone and is incomplete. Among some 120,000 clones, 81% were seen once, and the ten largest hold under 5%. The sequenced sample was PBMCs. These receptors were obtained from a woman under 40 in good health and CMV-seronegative.

The V gene is TRBV11-2, the J gene TRBJ2-3; tentatively, D is TRBD2 (6 bases). Germline CDR1 and CDR2: SGHAT and FQNNGV. The V gene lost 0 bases and the J gene lost 0 bases, with 7 bases spanning the gap. The CDR3 has 15 residues. The DNA of the CDR3 is TGTGCCAGCAGCTTAGAGGGAGGTAGCACAGATACGCAGTATTTT. Protein product: CASSLEGGSTDTQYF.

CDR3 region: CASSFLGTSDEQYF. The CDR3 DNA reads as TGTGCCAGCAGTTTCCTTGGGACTAGTGACGAGCAGTACTTC. The chain has TRBV28 and TRBJ2-7; 8 bases agree with TRBD2. V dropped 3 bases and J dropped 5; count of bases not matched to a gene: 6. The CDR3 runs to 14 residues. In germline, CDR1 is MDHEN, CDR2 SYDVKM.

The V gene is TRBV13, the J gene TRBJ2-1, with D perhaps matching TRBD2 (6 bases). Germline assignment: CDR1 PRHDT and CDR2 FYEKMQ (reference sequence). Trimming pared 3 bases from V and 7 bases from J, leaving 22 bases between. The CDR3 totals 17 residues. CDR3 nucleotide sequence: TGTGCCAGCAGCTTCGAAGGTGGACGGGGGATTGTGAATGAGCAGTTCTTC. This gives the protein CASSFEGGRGIVNEQFF.

V is TRBV29-1 and J is TRBJ2-1, with a possible D match to TRBD2 (5 bases). Trimming took off 0 bases at V and 7 bases at J, with 19 bases between the two ends. This CDR3 region has 16 residues. Germline-derived CDR1 and CDR2 are SQVTM and ANQGSEA. The CDR3 reads CSVEDQRESSMNEQFF. In DNA form, the CDR3 reads TGCAGCGTTGAAGATCAGAGGGAGAGTTCCATGAATGAGCAGTTCTTC.

CDR3 loop: CASRRLAGDRYNEQFF. CDR3 in DNA: TGCGCCAGCAGGCGGCTAGCGGGAGATCGGTACAATGAGCAGTTCTTC. The gene calls are TRBV4-1 and TRBJ2-1; 10 bases are a match to TRBD2. The CDR3 totals 16 residues. V lost 6 bases, J lost 4 bases, and 9 bases stayed unmatched. CDR1 is MGHRA and CDR2 is YSYEKL in the germline V gene.

The chain uses TRBV10-3 and TRBJ2-1; 8 bases are shared with TRBD1. Germline CDR1 ENHRY, CDR2 SYGVKD. Germline trimming cut 5 bases from V and 10 bases from J; bases unmatched to any gene: 7. CDR3 length: 13 amino acids. The CDR3 bases are TGTGCCATCAGTAACCAGGGGGCGGAGGAGCAGTTCTTC. Translating gives CAISNQGAEEQFF.

The chain joins TRBV19 to TRBJ2-3, with 10 bases lining up with TRBD2. This CDR3 has 17 residues. CDR1 is LNHDA and CDR2 is SQIVND in the germline V gene (reference sequence). V shed 3 bases and J 2 bases; nucleotides not matched to a gene: 8. CDR3 in amino acids: CASSIPSGSFPTDTQYF. In DNA, the CDR3 is TGTGCCAGTAGTATCCCTAGCGGGAGCTTCCCCACAGATACGCAGTATTTT. The full variable domain, in which reference TRBV19 and TRBJ2-3 provide the parts outside the CDR3, is DGGITQSPKYLFRKEGQNVTLSCEQNLNHDAMYWYRQDPGQGLRLIYYSQIVNDFQKGDIAEGYSVSREKKESFPLTVTSAQKNPTAFYLCASSIPSGSFPTDTQYFGPGTRLTVL.

The chain is built from TRBV6-5 and TRBJ2-7; TRBD1 matches at 9 bases. Trimming at V came to 6 bases and at J to 0 bases, leaving 6 bases not matched to a gene. Germline CDR1 MNHEY, CDR2 SVGAGI. This CDR3 is built from 15 residues. In nucleotides, the CDR3 is TGTGCCAGCAGCTTCGGACAGGGGAGCTCCTACGAGCAGTACTTC. Translated, it gives CASSFGQGSSYEQYF.

The CDR3 DNA sequence: TGTGCCAGCAGCCTGGGAGTCTACGAGCAGTACTTC. Its protein is CASSLGVYEQYF. The chain has TRBV28 and TRBJ2-7; TRBD2 might be the D (5 bases). Germline V lookup: CDR1 MDHEN, CDR2 SYDVKM. V lost 6 bases to trimming and J lost 3 bases, with 9 bases between them. The CDR3 extends over 12 amino acids.

The chain links TRBV6-5 to TRBJ2-7; D is perhaps TRBD2 (6 bases). Trimming stripped 4 bases from V and 3 bases from J, with 19 bases between. CDR3 length: 16 residues. Germline V gene lookup returns CDR1 MNHEY and CDR2 SVGAGI. For the CDR3, the DNA is TGTGCCAGCAGTTCCCCCGGGACTCATGGAATCTACGAGCAGTACTTC. It is translated as CASSSPGTHGIYEQYF.

The J gene is TRBJ2-1, the V gene TRBV7-2, with 10 nucleotides matching TRBD1. V was pared by 3 bases and J by 0 bases, with 11 bases of the junction left unmatched. Germline V lookup: CDR1 SGHTA, CDR2 FQGNSA. CDR3 length: 19 residues. The CDR3 loop is CASSFAAGQGFSSYNEQFF. In DNA, the CDR3 is TGTGCCAGCAGCTTCGCTGCGGGACAGGGGTTCAGCTCCTACAATGAGCAGTTCTTC.

The chain carries TRBV6-1 and TRBJ1-5; 9 positions agree with TRBD1. Germline CDR1 is MNHNS and CDR2 is SASEGT. The CDR3 sequence is 16 residues long. V shed 4 bases and J 7 bases; nucleotides not matched to a gene: 11. The CDR3 region is CASSGLRDREFQPQHF. CDR3 DNA: TGTGCCAGCAGTGGTCTCCGGGACAGGGAATTCCAGCCCCAGCATTTT.

The gene calls are TRBV18 and TRBJ2-7; TRBD1 matches 7 bases. V was pared by 1 base and J by 5 bases, with 11 bases of the junction left unmatched. The germline gives CDR1 KGHSH, CDR2 LQKENI. The CDR3 spans 16 residues. CDR3 sequence: CASSPHPGQVMNEQYF. CDR3 DNA sequence: TGTGCCAGCTCACCACACCCAGGACAGGTCATGAACGAGCAGTACTTC.

V gene TRBV7-2 combines with J gene TRBJ2-5, with D possibly being TRBD1 (6 bases). The V end was cut by 4 bases, the J end by 1 base, with 10 bases between. This CDR3 comprises 14 residues. Germline V CDR1 and CDR2: SGHTA, FQGNSA. The CDR3 loop is CASSSGHLQETQYF. The CDR3 region has the DNA TGTGCCAGCAGCTCGGGACATCTCCAAGAGACCCAGTACTTC.

The rearrangement uses TRBV6-5 and TRBJ1-1; a possible D gene is TRBD1 (5 bases). Germline V gene sequence: CDR1 MNHEY, CDR2 SVGAGI. This CDR3 is built from 14 residues. Trimming shortened V by 8 bases and J by 6 bases, and 19 bases separated the two germline ends. CDR3 in DNA: TGTGCCAGCGGGAGGGGCGGTCCGGGCGCTGAAGCTTTCTTT. Residues: CASGRGGPGAEAFF.

The rearrangement uses TRBV6-1 and TRBJ2-5, with TRBD1 matching 9 bases. V dropped 2 bases and J dropped 4; count of bases not matched to a gene: 5. The CDR3 is 15 amino acids. Germline V lookup: CDR1 MNHNS, CDR2 SASEGT. The CDR3 DNA is TGTGCCAGCAGTGAAAGACAGGGGGTGGCAGAGACCCAGTACTTC. This encodes CASSERQGVAETQYF.

The V gene is TRBV5-4, the J gene TRBJ1-2; D perhaps matches TRBD1 (5 bases). Per the germline V gene, CDR1 is SGHNT and CDR2 is YYREEE (reference sequence). V lost 1 base and J 0 bases, leaving 10 bases between the germline ends. This CDR3 has 15 residues. The CDR3 reads CASSLFTGANYGYTF. CDR3 nucleotide sequence: TGTGCCAGCAGCTTGTTTACAGGAGCTAACTATGGCTACACCTTC. Variable domain in full (rest from reference TRBV5-4 and TRBJ1-2): ETGVTQSPTHLIKTRGQQVTLRCSSQSGHNTVSWYQQALGQGPQFIFQYYREEENGRGNFPPRFSGLQFPNYSSELNVNALELDDSALYLCASSLFTGANYGYTFGSGTRLTVV.

This sequence joins TRBV5-1 and TRBJ2-3; TRBD1 might be the D (5 bases). From germline, CDR1 is SGHRS and CDR2 YFSETQ. The CDR3 runs 14 residues. V was trimmed by 1 base and J by 4 bases, leaving 10 bases between them. CDR3 DNA sequence: TGCGCCAGCAGCTTGTCCCAGGGCGCAGATACGCAGTATTTT. Its protein product is CASSLSQGADTQYF.

This chain uses TRBV10-3 with TRBJ1-3; tentative D call: TRBD1 (5 bases). There are 18 residues in the CDR3. The V end lost 2 bases, the J end lost 4 bases, and 21 bases lay between the germline ends. Germline V CDR1 and CDR2: ENHRY, SYGVKD. The CDR3 region has the DNA TGTGCCATCAGTGAGCGAGGAGGGGTGCCCGCTGAGGGAAACACCATATATTTT. This gives the protein CAISERGGVPAEGNTIYF.

The chain uses TRBV7-8 and TRBJ2-7, with 7 nucleotides matching TRBD2. V lost 1 base to trimming and J lost 7 bases; unmatched junction nucleotides: 7. Germline-derived CDR1 and CDR2 are SGHVS and FQNEAQ. CDR3 length equals 14 residues. The CDR3 coding sequence is TGTGCCAGCAGCTTAGTGGCGGGAGCGTTTGAGCAGTACTTC. This encodes CASSLVAGAFEQYF.

DNA for the CDR3: TGCGCCAGCAGTGACGGGGGGCATGATGAAAAACTGTTTTTT. Its translation: CASSDGGHDEKLFF. This sequence joins TRBV10-2 and TRBJ1-4, with D possibly TRBD1 on 6 matching bases. Trimming removed 3 bases at V and 6 bases at J, with 11 bases between. Per the germline V gene, CDR1 is WSHSY and CDR2 is SAAADI. The CDR3 loop spans 14 amino acids.

A single count supports this clone. The chain couples TRBV18 to TRBJ2-5, with a tentative D call TRBD1 (6 bases). V lost 3 bases and J lost 2, with 13 bases in between. CDR3 length: 15 residues. CDR1 and CDR2 from the germline V gene are KGHSH and LQKENI. CDR3 protein: CASSPSWGLQETQYF. The CDR3, as DNA: TGTGCCAGCTCACCCAGCTGGGGGCTGCAAGAGACCCAGTACTTC.

CDR3 loop: CASSMMGRYEQYF. The CDR3 coding sequence is TGTGCCAGTAGTATGATGGGGCGATACGAGCAGTACTTC. This rearrangement joins TRBV19 to TRBJ2-7, with D maybe TRBD1 (5 bases). CDR3 length: 13 residues. Germline lookup yields CDR1 LNHDA and CDR2 SQIVND (reference sequence). V lost 3 bases and J 4 bases, leaving 10 bases between the germline ends.

The chain recombines TRBV6-4 with TRBJ2-2, with TRBD1 matching 12 bases. The CDR3 spans 15 residues. CDR1 and CDR2 (germline): MRHNA, SNTAGT. V gave up 6 bases and J gave up 6 bases; unmatched junction bases: 5. CDR3 sequence reads: CASRGTGGAPGELFF. The CDR3 DNA reads TGTGCCAGCAGGGGGACAGGGGGCGCCCCCGGGGAGCTGTTTTTT.

The rearrangement joins TRBV28 to TRBJ2-5; D uncertain. The DNA end favors TRBJ2-7, so the J call may be wrong. The CDR3 contains 15 residues. Germline CDR1 is MDHEN and CDR2 is SYDVKM. The CDR3 sequence is CASSSTPNWAGEQYF. As DNA, the CDR3 is TGTGCCAGCAGTTCAACGCCTAACTGGGCCGGCGAGCAGTACTTC.

The V gene is TRBV25-1, the J gene TRBJ2-3, with a tentative D call TRBD1 (8 bases). Looked up from germline, CDR1 is MGHDK and CDR2 is SYGVNS. Trimming shortened V by 3 bases and J by 3 bases, and 19 bases separated the two germline ends. The CDR3 has 17 amino acids. This CDR3 reads CASSDRGQGGGTDTQYF. CDR3 bases: TGTGCCAGCAGTGACCGCGGACAGGGAGGGGGGACAGATACGCAGTATTTT.